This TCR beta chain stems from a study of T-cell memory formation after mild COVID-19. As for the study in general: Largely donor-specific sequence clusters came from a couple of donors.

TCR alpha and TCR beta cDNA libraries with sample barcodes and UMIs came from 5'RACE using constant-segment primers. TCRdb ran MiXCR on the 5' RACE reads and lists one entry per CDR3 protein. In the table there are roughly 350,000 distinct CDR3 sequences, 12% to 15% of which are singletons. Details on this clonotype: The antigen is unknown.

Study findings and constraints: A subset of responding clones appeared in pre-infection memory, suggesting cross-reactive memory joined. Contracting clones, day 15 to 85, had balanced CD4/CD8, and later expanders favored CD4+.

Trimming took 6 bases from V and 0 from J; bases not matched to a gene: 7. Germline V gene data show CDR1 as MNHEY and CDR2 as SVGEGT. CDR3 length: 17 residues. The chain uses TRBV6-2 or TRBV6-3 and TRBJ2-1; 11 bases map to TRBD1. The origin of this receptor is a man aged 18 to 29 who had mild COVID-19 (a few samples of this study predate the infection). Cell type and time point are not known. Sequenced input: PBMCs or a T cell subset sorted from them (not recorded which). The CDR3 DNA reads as TGTGCCAGCAGCCTGGACAGGGGGCTCAACTCCTACAATGAGCAGTTCTTC. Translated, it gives CASSLDRGLNSYNEQFF.